This section outlines one TCR beta chain sequence together with its context. The source of the sample is a study of shared clonotypes between healthy human individuals. The CDR3 length is 13 residues. From germline, CDR1 is GTSNPN and CDR2 SVGIG (reference sequence). V lost 4 bases and J 6 bases, leaving 12 bases between the germline ends. The assay was immunoSEQ multiplex PCR, and TCRdb's table has in-frame clones only and misses some. Counted here are about 2.1 million clones, 90% to 95% occurring once; the ten biggest clones make up about 1.6%. Only CD45RO-negative cells positively selected for CCR7 counted as naive CD8 cells, so terminally differentiated effector memory CD45RA+ cells were excluded.

The receptor's source is a man between 18 and 35 years old in good health. Some clones in this sample may be carry-over from other donors' samples. Specimen: naive CD8+ T cells from PBMCs. This chain links TRBV30 with TRBJ2-2, with D unresolved. Here the CDR3 reads CAWKESSPGELFF. As DNA, the CDR3 is TGTGCCTGGAAGGAGAGCAGCCCCGGGGAGCTGTTTTTT. Full variable domain (remainder filled in from reference TRBV30 and TRBJ2-2): SQTIHQWPATLVQPVGSPLSLECTVEGTSNPNLYWYRQAAGRGLQLLFYSVGIGQISSEVPQNLSASRPQDRQFILSSKKLLLSDSGFYLCAWKESSPGELFFGEGSRLTVL.